This T cell receptor (beta chain) was documented in a study of Graves' ophthalmopathy and Graves' hyperthyroidism. Across the study: At initial diagnosis, peripheral blood was obtained, and this preceded any treatment.

V was cut by 5 bases and J by 1 base, with 21 bases left in between. The CDR3 has 17 residues. CDR1 and CDR2 from the germline V gene are SQVTM and ANQGSEA. General study findings and limits: Among thyroid clonotypes expanded above 0.001 frequency, most also appeared in blood.

This clonotype was detected once. The antigen is not known. Amplifying from RNA transcripts, the study obtained TCR beta CDR3 regions. RT-PCR with HTBI primers came first, then second-round multiplex PCR. TCRdb re-called the multiplex PCR reads through MiXCR, storing one row per CDR3 protein. The sample lists 230,000 or so distinct CDR3 sequences, around 45% occurring once. PBMCs were isolated from a roughly 9.3 ml sample of fresh peripheral blood. Sequenced sample: peripheral blood. This receptor was obtained from an adult man with Graves' ophthalmopathy. This chain uses TRBV29-1 with TRBJ1-5, with a possible D match to TRBD1 (6 bases). CDR3 sequence: CSVTSGGLTGSNQPQHF. CDR3 in DNA: TGCAGCGTTACTAGCGGGGGGCTAACGGGGAGCAATCAGCCCCAGCATTTT.